This T cell receptor beta chain was captured in a study of Ad26.COV2.S vaccination and SARS-CoV-2 variants. For the study at large: Of the COV1001 trial arms, the Ad26.COV2.S arm included the donor. Donor got 5x10^10 or 1x10^11 viral particles of Ad26.COV2.S. Study findings and constraints: Vaccinees reportedly had broad spike-specific CD8+ and CD4+ T cell responses.

Here immunoSEQ multiplex PCR was the method, and the copy in TCRdb shows in-frame clones only, minus some. Found here are about 400,000 clones, over 75% of them singletons; the top ten hold around 2%. Treatment specified: over 15 received Ad26.COV2.S at low or high dose, single or two shots; roughly 5 received placebo; per-sample allocation not given. Day 63 after the first vaccine or placebo injection was the time point for sampling. In Boston, the donor was an adult between 18-55 years of age. The CDR3 sequence is 13 residues long. CDR1 is MDHEN, CDR2 SYDVKM, per germline. V lost 3 bases, J lost 6 bases, and 11 bases lay in between. To note about this clone: The antigen is not known.

The sequence came from a person aged 18-60 years who received the Ad26.COV2.S COVID-19 vaccine or a placebo. Source: peripheral blood, taken in a trial of Ad26.COV2.S vaccine versus placebo. V usage is TRBV28 and J usage is TRBJ1-2; maybe TRBD1 (5 bases). As DNA, the CDR3 is TGTGCCAGCAGTTTTGGAGGGGAGGATGGCTACACCTTC. It is translated as CASSFGGEDGYTF.